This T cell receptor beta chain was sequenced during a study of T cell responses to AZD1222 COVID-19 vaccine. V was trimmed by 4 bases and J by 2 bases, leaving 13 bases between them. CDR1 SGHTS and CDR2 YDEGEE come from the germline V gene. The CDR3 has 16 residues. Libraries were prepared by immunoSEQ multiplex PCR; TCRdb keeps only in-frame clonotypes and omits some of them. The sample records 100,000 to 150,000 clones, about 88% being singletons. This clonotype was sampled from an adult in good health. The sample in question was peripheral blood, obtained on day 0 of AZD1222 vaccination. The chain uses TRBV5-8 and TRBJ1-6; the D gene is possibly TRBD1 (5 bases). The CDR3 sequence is CASSEARGTYNSPLHF. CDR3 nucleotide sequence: TGTGCCAGCAGCGAGGCGAGGGGCACCTATAATTCACCCCTCCACTTT.